The source of this T cell receptor (beta chain) is a study of control samples from healthy donors and cancer patients. V lost 3 bases and J 2 bases, leaving 13 bases between the germline ends. The CDR3 extends over 15 amino acids. Germline values: CDR1 MDHEN, CDR2 SYDVKM. The method was immunoSEQ multiplex PCR; TCRdb's version includes in-frame clones alone and lacks a portion of them. The sample consists of about 410,000 clones, around 90% of them appearing once. This chain uses TRBV28 with TRBJ2-5; the D gene could be TRBD1 or TRBD2 (5 bases each). The sequenced sample consisted of PBMCs. The clonotype comes from a man aged 35-49 years with head and neck cancer. This CDR3 reads CASSFSGAIQETQYF. CDR3 in DNA: TGTGCCAGCAGTTTTTCCGGGGCTATACAAGAGACCCAGTACTTC.